These 30 T cell receptor beta chains share one sample of origin, sequenced in a study of blood T cell repertoires in COVID-19. Only in-frame clones appear in the TCRdb table, and some are missing; sequencing was by immunoSEQ multiplex PCR. The sample has tens of thousands of clones; roughly 82% are singletons. The sequenced material came from peripheral blood. The source of these receptors is a woman between 55 and 75 years old with acute or convalescent COVID-19.

The chain joins TRBV10-3 to TRBJ1-1, with 9 bases matching TRBD1. Trimming cost V 11 bases and J 3 bases; bases outside gene matches: 4. From germline, CDR1 is ENHRY and CDR2 SYGVKD. This CDR3 region has 12 residues. The CDR3 DNA is TGTGCCGTTGGGACAGGGTACACTGAAGCTTTCTTT. It encodes CAVGTGYTEAFF.

The chain couples TRBV28 to TRBJ2-2; a weak D match, TRBD2 (6 bases). Germline values: CDR1 MDHEN, CDR2 SYDVKM. The length of the CDR3 is 14 residues. The V end lost 3 bases, the J end lost 6 bases, and 11 bases lay between the germline ends. This CDR3 reads CASSFGGSSGELFF. The CDR3 region has the DNA TGTGCCAGCAGTTTTGGGGGGAGCTCCGGGGAGCTGTTTTTT.

This rearrangement joins TRBV7-8 to TRBJ1-5; D remains ambiguous. From germline, CDR1 is SGHVS and CDR2 FQNEAQ. There are 17 residues in the CDR3. V lost 5 bases and J lost 0, with 17 bases in between. CDR3 nucleotides: TGTGCCAGCAGCCTTCCTCGCAGGCTTAATAGCAATCAGCCCCAGCATTTT. Translation: CASSLPRRLNSNQPQHF.

The chain couples TRBV30 to TRBJ2-5, with D possibly TRBD2 on 5 matching bases. Trimming removed 0 bases at V and 4 bases at J, with 6 bases between. CDR1 and CDR2 from the germline V gene are GTSNPN and SVGIG (reference sequence). There are 12 residues in the CDR3. The CDR3 DNA reads TGTGCCTGGAGTGTAGGGAGAGAGACCCAGTACTTC. Encoded protein: CAWSVGRETQYF.

This sequence joins TRBV5-8 and TRBJ1-1, with 8 bases lining up with TRBD1. V trimming: 0 bases; J trimming: 5 bases; junction bases outside the gene matches: 3. The CDR3 has 14 amino acids. Per germline, CDR1 SGHTS and CDR2 YDEGEE. This CDR3 reads CASSLDRGRTEAFF. DNA for the CDR3: TGTGCCAGCAGCTTGGACAGGGGGAGGACTGAAGCTTTCTTT.

The V and J genes are TRBV5-1 and TRBJ1-4; weak D call: TRBD1 (6 bases). Germline loops: CDR1 SGHRS, CDR2 YFSETQ. CDR3 length: 15 amino acids. V lost 2 bases to trimming and J lost 4 bases, with 12 bases between them. CDR3 DNA: TGCGCCAGCAGCTTAGGACAGCCCGATAATGAAAAACTGTTTTTT. Its protein is CASSLGQPDNEKLFF. The entire variable domain, with the rest obtained from reference TRBV5-1 and TRBJ1-4, is as follows: KAGVTQTPRYLIKTRGQQVTLSCSPISGHRSVSWYQQTPGQGLQFLFEYFSETQRNKGNFPGRFSGRQFSNSRSEMNVSTLELGDSALYLCASSLGQPDNEKLFFGSGTQLSVL.

The V call is TRBV6-5, the J call TRBJ2-5, with a possible D match to TRBD2 (6 bases). Trimming cost V 5 bases and J 0 bases, with 10 bases left between them. The CDR3 has 14 amino acids. Germline CDR1 reads MNHEY; CDR2 reads SVGAGI. As DNA, the CDR3 is TGTGCCAGCAGTACCGGGGGATACCAAGAGACCCAGTACTTC. This translates into CASSTGGYQETQYF.

The chain has TRBV28 and TRBJ1-2; 7 nucleotides match TRBD1. The germline V gene has CDR1 MDHEN and CDR2 SYDVKM. The CDR3 covers 14 residues. With V trimmed by 7 bases and J by 7 bases, 12 bases remained unmatched. CDR3 loop: CASTEKTGVRGYTF. The CDR3 nucleotides are TGTGCCAGCACAGAAAAAACAGGGGTTCGTGGCTACACCTTC.

The chain carries TRBV30 and TRBJ1-3; D unresolved. V shed 4 bases and J shed 1 base, with 8 bases lying between them. Germline assignment: CDR1 GTSNPN and CDR2 SVGIG (reference sequence). The CDR3 extends over 13 amino acids. DNA for the CDR3: TGTGCCTGGAATCGGGGATCTGGAAACACCATATATTTT. Protein: CAWNRGSGNTIYF. Full variable domain (rest looked up from reference TRBV30 and TRBJ1-3): SQTIHQWPATLVQPVGSPLSLECTVEGTSNPNLYWYRQAAGRGLQLLFYSVGIGQISSEVPQNLSASRPQDRQFILSSKKLLLSDSGFYLCAWNRGSGNTIYFGEGSWLTVV.

This clone was recorded a few times. The chain joins TRBV19 to TRBJ1-2; D remains ambiguous. This CDR3 has 12 residues. Trimming shortened V by 4 bases and J by 6 bases, and 9 bases separated the two germline ends. Per the germline V gene, CDR1 is LNHDA and CDR2 is SQIVND (reference sequence). The CDR3 is CASSTQIHGYTF. The CDR3 bases are TGTGCCAGTAGTACACAGATCCATGGCTACACCTTC.

This clone has only a few counts. V usage is TRBV7-3 and J usage is TRBJ1-4; 10 nucleotides agree with TRBD1. Germline CDR1 SGHTA, CDR2 FQGTGA. The CDR3 runs 16 residues. V lost 0 bases and J lost 7; bases outside the gene matches: 5. Here the CDR3 DNA reads TGTGCCAGCAGCTTAACCCTTGGGGACAGGGGTGAAAAACTGTTTTTT. The encoded protein is CASSLTLGDRGEKLFF.

The chain employs TRBV12-3 or TRBV12-4 and TRBJ2-3; D gene unclear. This CDR3 contains 12 residues. The V end was cut by 10 bases, the J end by 2 bases, with 10 bases between. The CDR3 DNA follows: TGTGCCATCCACGCGTACACAGATACGCAGTATTTT. This sequence encodes CAIHAYTDTQYF.

The rearrangement joins TRBV4-1 to TRBJ1-3; unclear D gene. V was trimmed by 1 base and J by 3 bases, leaving 7 bases between them. There are 14 residues in the CDR3. The V gene's germline CDR1 is MGHRA and CDR2 YSYEKL. In nucleotides, the CDR3 is TGCGCCAGCAGCCAAGGGTCGGTTGGAAACACCATATATTTT. This gives the protein CASSQGSVGNTIYF.

J is TRBJ2-7 and V is TRBV7-8, with 9 bases that match TRBD2. Germline V gene data show CDR1 as SGHVS and CDR2 as FQNEAQ. After removal of 5 bases from V and 4 bases from J, the junction contained 12 bases not matched to a gene. This CDR3 is built from 16 residues. CDR3 DNA: TGTGCCAGCAGCCCCAAGGACTGGGGACTAGCTTACGAGCAGTACTTC. Its translation is CASSPKDWGLAYEQYF.

J is TRBJ1-1 and V is TRBV9; 11 bases agree with TRBD1. This CDR3 is 15 amino acids long. CDR1 is SGDLS and CDR2 is YYNGEE in the germline V gene. With 4 bases clipped from V and 6 bases from J, the junction kept 8 bases outside the gene matches. In nucleotides, the CDR3 is TGTGCCAGCAGCACCCGGACAGGGGGCGGATCTGAAGCTTTCTTT. Amino acids: CASSTRTGGGSEAFF.

The chain links TRBV19 to TRBJ2-1, with TRBD2 matching 8 bases. From germline, CDR1 is LNHDA and CDR2 SQIVND (reference sequence). Trimming removed 5 bases from V and 6 bases from J; junction bases left unmatched: 6. The CDR3 consists of 14 residues. The DNA for the CDR3 is TGTGCCAGTAGTCTCCGGGGGGGAGGCAATGAGCAGTTCTTC. Translating gives CASSLRGGGNEQFF.

The rearrangement links TRBV5-8 to TRBJ2-3, with 7 bases matching TRBD1. The CDR3 is made up of 15 amino acids. CDR1 is SGHTS and CDR2 is YDEGEE in the germline V gene. Trimming took 2 bases from V and 3 from J; bases not matched to a gene: 6. The CDR3 sequence is CASSLRGQETDTQYF. The CDR3 region has the DNA TGTGCCAGCAGCTTAAGGGGGCAGGAGACAGATACGCAGTATTTT.

CDR3 residues: CASSKPYMTGGCATNEKLFF. CDR3 DNA: TGTGCCAGCAGCAAACCATATATGACAGGGGGCTGCGCAACTAATGAAAAACTGTTTTTT. The chain employs TRBV21-1 and TRBJ1-4; TRBD1, the table's D call, was not compared with the DNA. TRBV21-1 is deemed a pseudogene. The CDR3 sequence is 20 residues long.

This clone has only a few counts. The chain joins TRBV4-2 to TRBJ2-1, with 9 bases aligning to TRBD2. Germline values: CDR1 LGHNA, CDR2 YNFKEQ. Unmatched junction bases numbered 13, after V lost 3 bases and J lost 7 bases. The CDR3 has 17 residues. The CDR3 loop reads CASSQNGGGAGHNEQFF. The CDR3 nucleotides read TGTGCCAGCAGCCAGAATGGCGGGGGGGCCGGTCATAATGAGCAGTTCTTC.

Regarding this clone: One end of the junction fails to match germline, which may point to a read error. The chain couples TRBV19 to TRBJ1-2; 7 bases align to TRBD1. CDR3 length: 15 amino acids. CDR1 and CDR2 (germline): LNHDA, SQIVND (reference sequence). The CDR3 DNA sequence: TGTGCCAGTAGTAGCAAGTACCCGGGACAGATAACGTTCTCCTTC. This translates into CASSSKYPGQITFSF.

This clone occurred once. V gene TRBV5-1 combines with J gene TRBJ2-1, with D possibly TRBD2 on 5 matching bases. V lost 0 bases and J lost 5, with 12 bases in between. The germline CDR1 and CDR2 sequences are SGHRS and YFSETQ. CDR3 length equals 15 residues. The CDR3 nucleotides are TGCGCCAGCAGCTTGGGACCTGCGGGCGACAATGAGCAGTTCTTC. This codes for CASSLGPAGDNEQFF.

The count of this clone is one. The genes are TRBV5-1 and TRBJ2-2; 16 bases align to TRBD2. V dropped 4 bases and J dropped 0; count of bases not matched to a gene: 9. CDR3 length: 20 residues. The V gene's germline CDR1 is SGHRS and CDR2 YFSETQ. CDR3 loop: CASSPQGTSGRAPNTGELFF. CDR3 in DNA: TGCGCCAGCAGCCCCCAAGGGACTAGCGGGAGGGCCCCGAACACCGGGGAGCTGTTTTTT.

The J gene is TRBJ2-2, the V gene TRBV7-7; 10 bases line up with TRBD1. This CDR3 is 15 amino acids long. CDR1 and CDR2 (germline): SSHAT, FNYEAQ (reference sequence). J gave up 6 bases and V 5 bases, and 6 bases lay outside the gene matches. The CDR3 here is CASSQDRGLPGELFF. The CDR3 region has the DNA TGTGCCAGCAGCCAGGACAGGGGGTTACCCGGGGAGCTGTTTTTT.

The chain combines TRBV10-3 with TRBJ2-1, with 8 bases fitting TRBD2. Germline V CDR1 and CDR2: ENHRY, SYGVKD. The CDR3 is made up of 13 amino acids. After removal of 11 bases from V and 5 bases from J, the junction contained 8 bases not matched to a gene. The CDR3 protein is CAVSRTSNNEQFF. CDR3 nucleotides: TGTGCCGTCTCAAGGACTAGCAACAATGAGCAGTTCTTC.

This clone was picked up a small number of times. In DNA form, the CDR3 reads TGTGCCAGCCAAAGGACAGGGATATACGAGCAGTACTTC. This codes for CASQRTGIYEQYF. The V and J genes are TRBV2 and TRBJ2-7; the match to TRBD1 covers 8 bases. The CDR3 runs to 13 residues. V lost 8 bases, J lost 4 bases, and 7 bases stayed unmatched. Germline CDR1 and CDR2: SNHLY and FYNNEI.

The genes are TRBV6-5 and TRBJ1-2; TRBD1 agrees at 9 bases. V was pared by 5 bases and J by 10 bases, with 5 bases of the junction left unmatched. CDR3 length equals 12 residues. Germline-derived CDR1 and CDR2 are MNHEY and SVGAGI. For the CDR3, the DNA is TGTGCCAGCAGTAGACGGACAGGGGCCTACACCTTC. Translating it yields CASSRRTGAYTF.

The V gene is TRBV7-9, the J gene TRBJ2-7; 7 nucleotides match TRBD1. The CDR3 is 12 amino acids. CDR1 SEHNR and CDR2 FQNEAQ come from the germline V gene (reference sequence). V was pared by 1 base and J by 9 bases, with 3 bases of the junction left unmatched. The CDR3 DNA follows: TGTGCCAGCAGCTTAGAACAGGGGTGGCAGTACTTC. Its translation: CASSLEQGWQYF.

The chain carries TRBV19 and TRBJ2-6; 8 nucleotides agree with TRBD1. This CDR3 is 15 amino acids long. Germline V lookup: CDR1 LNHDA, CDR2 SQIVND (reference sequence). V lost 6 bases and J lost 5; bases outside the gene matches: 6. Written as DNA, the CDR3 is TGTGCCAGTAGCCCCCGGACAGGGTGGGCCAACGTCCTGACTTTC. Its protein is CASSPRTGWANVLTF.

This clone was counted a few times. This sequence joins TRBV2 and TRBJ2-7, with TRBD1 matching over 7 bases. Germline V gives CDR1 SNHLY, CDR2 FYNNEI. Trimming took 2 bases from V and 1 from J; bases not matched to a gene: 2. The CDR3 is made up of 14 amino acids. Written as DNA, the CDR3 is TGTGCCAGCAGTGAACAGGGGGAGTCCTACGAGCAGTACTTC. This encodes CASSEQGESYEQYF.

This sequence joins TRBV6-5 and TRBJ1-2; TRBD1 matches at 7 bases. V lost 5 bases and J lost 5; bases outside the gene matches: 2. The CDR3 contains 12 residues. The V gene's germline CDR1 is MNHEY and CDR2 SVGAGI. The CDR3 is CASSNRGYGYTF. The CDR3 coding sequence is TGTGCCAGCAGTAACAGGGGATATGGCTACACCTTC.